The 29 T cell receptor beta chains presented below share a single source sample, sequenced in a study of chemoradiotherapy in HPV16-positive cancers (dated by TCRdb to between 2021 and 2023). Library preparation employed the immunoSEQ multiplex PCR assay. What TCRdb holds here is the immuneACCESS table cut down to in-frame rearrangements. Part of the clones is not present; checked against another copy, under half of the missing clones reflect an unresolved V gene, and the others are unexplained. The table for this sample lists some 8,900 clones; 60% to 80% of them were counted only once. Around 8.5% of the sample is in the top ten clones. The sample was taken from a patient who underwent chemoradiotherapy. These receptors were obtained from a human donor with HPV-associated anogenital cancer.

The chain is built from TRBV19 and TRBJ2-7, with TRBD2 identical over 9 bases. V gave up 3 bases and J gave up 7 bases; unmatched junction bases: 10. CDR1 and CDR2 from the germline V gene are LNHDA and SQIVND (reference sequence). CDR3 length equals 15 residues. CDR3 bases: TGTGCCAGTAGTATCCTAGCGGGGAGTATTGGGGAGCAGTACTTC. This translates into CASSILAGSIGEQYF.

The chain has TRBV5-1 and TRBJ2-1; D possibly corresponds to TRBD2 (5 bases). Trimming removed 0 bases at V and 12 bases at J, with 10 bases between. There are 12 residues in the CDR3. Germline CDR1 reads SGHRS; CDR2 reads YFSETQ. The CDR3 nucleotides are TGCGCCAGCAGCTTGGGAAACGAGGGGCAGTTCTTC. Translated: CASSLGNEGQFF.

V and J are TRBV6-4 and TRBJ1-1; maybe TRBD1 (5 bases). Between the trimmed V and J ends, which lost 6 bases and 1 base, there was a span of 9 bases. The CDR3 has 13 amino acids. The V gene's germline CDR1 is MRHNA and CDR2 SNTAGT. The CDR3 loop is CASSQGRNTEAFF. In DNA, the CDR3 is TGTGCCAGCAGCCAGGGACGGAACACTGAAGCTTTCTTT.

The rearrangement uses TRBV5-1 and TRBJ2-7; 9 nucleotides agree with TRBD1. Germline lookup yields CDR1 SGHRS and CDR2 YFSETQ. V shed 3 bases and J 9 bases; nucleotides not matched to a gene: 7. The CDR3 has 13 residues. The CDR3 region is CASSWDREGGQYF. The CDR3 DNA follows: TGCGCCAGCAGCTGGGACAGGGAGGGCGGGCAGTACTTC.

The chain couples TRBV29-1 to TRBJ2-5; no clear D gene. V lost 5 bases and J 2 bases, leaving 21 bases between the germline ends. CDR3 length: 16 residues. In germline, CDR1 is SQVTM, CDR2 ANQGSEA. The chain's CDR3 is CSVHSEPVLLQETQYF. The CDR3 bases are TGCAGCGTTCATTCGGAGCCCGTACTTCTTCAAGAGACCCAGTACTTC. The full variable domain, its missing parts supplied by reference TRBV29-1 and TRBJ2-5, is SAVISQKPSRDICQRGTSLTIQCQVDSQVTMMFWYRQQPGQSLTLIATANQGSEATYESGFVIDKFPISRPNLTFSTLTVSNMSPEDSSIYLCSVHSEPVLLQETQYFGPGTRLLVL.

In nucleotides, the CDR3 is TGTGCCTGGACCAGCGGAACATCAAAATTCACTGAAGCTTTCTTT. It yields the protein CAWTSGTSKFTEAFF. This chain uses TRBV30 with TRBJ1-1; D is unresolved. Trimming removed 4 bases from V and 4 bases from J, with 19 bases in between. This CDR3 is built from 15 residues. The germline V gene has CDR1 GTSNPN and CDR2 SVGIG (reference sequence).

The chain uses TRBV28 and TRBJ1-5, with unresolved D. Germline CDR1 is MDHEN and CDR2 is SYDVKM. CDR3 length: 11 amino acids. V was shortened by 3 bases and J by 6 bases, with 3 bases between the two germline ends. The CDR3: CASSFAQPQHF. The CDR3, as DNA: TGTGCCAGCAGTTTTGCTCAGCCCCAGCATTTT.

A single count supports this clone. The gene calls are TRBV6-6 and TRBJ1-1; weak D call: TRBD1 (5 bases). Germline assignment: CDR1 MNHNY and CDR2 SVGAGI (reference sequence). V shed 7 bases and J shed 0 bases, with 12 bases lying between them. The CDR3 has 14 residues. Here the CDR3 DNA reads TGTGCCAGCAACCGGGACGGGGTGAACACTGAAGCTTTCTTT. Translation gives CASNRDGVNTEAFF.

The DNA for the CDR3 is TGTGCCAGTAGTCCGGACGGGCTCATCCTCGGCGAGCAGTACTTC. Translated: CASSPDGLILGEQYF. The chain employs TRBV19 and TRBJ2-7, with D hard to call. CDR1 LNHDA and CDR2 SQIVND come from the germline V gene (reference sequence). V was cut by 5 bases and J by 6 bases, with 20 bases left in between. The CDR3 covers 15 residues.

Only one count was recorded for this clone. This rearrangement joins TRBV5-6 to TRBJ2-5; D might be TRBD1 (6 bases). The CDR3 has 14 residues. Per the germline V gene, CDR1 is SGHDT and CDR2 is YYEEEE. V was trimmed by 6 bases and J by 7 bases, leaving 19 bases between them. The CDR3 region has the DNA TGTGCCAGCACTTCCCAGGGGTCCCGTGCGACCCAGTACTTC. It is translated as CASTSQGSRATQYF.

The DNA for the CDR3 is TGTGCCAGCGGCCCCGGGACTCATGCTAACTATGGCTACACCTTC. Translated, it gives CASGPGTHANYGYTF. V usage is TRBV28 and J usage is TRBJ1-2; a weak D match, TRBD1 (5 bases). Trimming removed 8 bases from V and 0 bases from J, with 16 bases in between. The length of the CDR3 is 15 residues. The V gene's germline CDR1 is MDHEN and CDR2 SYDVKM.

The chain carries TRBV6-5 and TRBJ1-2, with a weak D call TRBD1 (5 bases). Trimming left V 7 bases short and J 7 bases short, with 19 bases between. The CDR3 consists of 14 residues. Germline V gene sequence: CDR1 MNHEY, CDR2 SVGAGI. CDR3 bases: TGTGCCAGCAATCAGCAGGGAGGTGACCTTGGCTACACCTTC. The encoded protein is CASNQQGGDLGYTF.

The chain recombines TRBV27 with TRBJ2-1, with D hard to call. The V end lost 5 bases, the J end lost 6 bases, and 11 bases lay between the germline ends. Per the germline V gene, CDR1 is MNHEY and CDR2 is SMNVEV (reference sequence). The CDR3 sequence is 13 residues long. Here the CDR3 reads CASSITETNEQFF. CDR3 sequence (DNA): TGTGCCAGCAGTATTACAGAGACCAATGAGCAGTTCTTC.

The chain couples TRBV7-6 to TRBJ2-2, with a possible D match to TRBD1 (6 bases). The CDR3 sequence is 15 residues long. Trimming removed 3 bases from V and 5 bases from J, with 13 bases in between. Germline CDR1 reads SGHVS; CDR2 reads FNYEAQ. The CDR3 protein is CASSFGQGITGELFF. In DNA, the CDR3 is TGTGCCAGCAGCTTCGGTCAGGGGATAACCGGGGAGCTGTTTTTT.

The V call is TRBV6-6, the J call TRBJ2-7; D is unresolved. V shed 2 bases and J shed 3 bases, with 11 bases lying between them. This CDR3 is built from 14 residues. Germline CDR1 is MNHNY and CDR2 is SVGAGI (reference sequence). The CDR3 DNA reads TGTGCCAGCAGTTACGCACCCAGCCTCTACGAGCAGTACTTC. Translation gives CASSYAPSLYEQYF.

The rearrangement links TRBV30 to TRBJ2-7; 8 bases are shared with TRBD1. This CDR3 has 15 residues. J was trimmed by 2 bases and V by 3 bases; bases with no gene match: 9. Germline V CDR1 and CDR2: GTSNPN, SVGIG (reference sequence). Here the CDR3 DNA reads TGTGCCTGGAGGGCTCAGGGGGCCCGAACCTACGAGCAGTACTTC. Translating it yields CAWRAQGARTYEQYF.

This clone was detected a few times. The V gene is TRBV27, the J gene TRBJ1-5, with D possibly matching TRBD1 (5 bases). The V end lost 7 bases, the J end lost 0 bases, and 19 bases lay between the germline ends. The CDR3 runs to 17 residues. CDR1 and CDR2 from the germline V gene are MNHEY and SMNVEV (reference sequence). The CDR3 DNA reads TGTGCCAGCAAGGCAGGAGGGACGGCCTATAGCAATCAGCCCCAGCATTTT. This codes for CASKAGGTAYSNQPQHF.

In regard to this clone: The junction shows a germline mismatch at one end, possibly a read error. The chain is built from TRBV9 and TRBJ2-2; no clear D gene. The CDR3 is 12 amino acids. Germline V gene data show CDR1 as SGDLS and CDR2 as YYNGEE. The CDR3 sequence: CASSAKTGELFF. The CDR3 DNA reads TGTGCCAGCAGTGCGAAAACCGGGGAGCTGTTTTTT.

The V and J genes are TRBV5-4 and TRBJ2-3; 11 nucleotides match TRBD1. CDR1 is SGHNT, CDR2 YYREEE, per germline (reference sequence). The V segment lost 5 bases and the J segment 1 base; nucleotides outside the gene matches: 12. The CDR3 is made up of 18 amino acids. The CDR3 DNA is TGTGCCAGCAGAAAAGCCGGGACAGGGGGTTCCCGCACAGATACGCAGTATTTT. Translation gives CASRKAGTGGSRTDTQYF.

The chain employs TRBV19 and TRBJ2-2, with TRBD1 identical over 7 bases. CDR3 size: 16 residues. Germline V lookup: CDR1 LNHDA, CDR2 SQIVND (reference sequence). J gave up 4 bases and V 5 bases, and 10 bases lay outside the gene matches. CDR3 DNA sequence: TGTGCCAGTAGTTCCGGGACAGCCCGCGGCACCGGGGAGCTGTTTTTT. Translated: CASSSGTARGTGELFF.

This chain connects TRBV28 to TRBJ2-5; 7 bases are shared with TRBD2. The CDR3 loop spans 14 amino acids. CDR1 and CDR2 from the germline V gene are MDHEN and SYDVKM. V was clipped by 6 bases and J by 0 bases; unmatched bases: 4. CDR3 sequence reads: CASSWAGDQETQYF. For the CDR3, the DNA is TGTGCCAGCAGCTGGGCGGGAGACCAAGAGACCCAGTACTTC.

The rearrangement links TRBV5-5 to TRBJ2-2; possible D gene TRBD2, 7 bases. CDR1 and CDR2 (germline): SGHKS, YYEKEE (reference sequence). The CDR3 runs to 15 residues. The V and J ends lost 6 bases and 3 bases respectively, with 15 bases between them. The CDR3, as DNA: TGTGCCAGCACCGAGGGGCGGGGGCACACCGGGGAGCTGTTTTTT. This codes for CASTEGRGHTGELFF.

CDR3 residues: CASKRDTKETQYF. The CDR3 DNA follows: TGTGCCAGCAAGCGGGACACCAAAGAGACCCAGTACTTC. This rearrangement joins TRBV2 to TRBJ2-5, with D possibly TRBD2 on 7 matching bases. The CDR3 loop spans 13 amino acids. V was clipped by 7 bases and J by 3 bases, with 12 bases between them. Per the germline V gene, CDR1 is SNHLY and CDR2 is FYNNEI. Looking up the rest from reference TRBV2 and TRBJ2-5 gives the full variable domain: EPEVTQTPSHQVTQMGQEVILRCVPISNHLYFYWYRQILGQKVEFLVSFYNNEISEKSEIFDDQFSVERPDGSNFTLKIRSTKLEDSAMYFCASKRDTKETQYFGPGTRLLVL.

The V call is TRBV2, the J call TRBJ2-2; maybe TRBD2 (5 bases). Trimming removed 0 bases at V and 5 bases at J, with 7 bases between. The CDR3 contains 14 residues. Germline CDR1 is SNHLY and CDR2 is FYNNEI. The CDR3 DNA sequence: TGTGCCAGCAGTGAAGCACGGGGTACCGGGGAGCTGTTTTTT. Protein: CASSEARGTGELFF.

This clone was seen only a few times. The CDR3 sequence is CASSLTGNYGYTF. Here the CDR3 DNA reads TGTGCCAGCAGTCTGACAGGCAACTATGGCTACACCTTC. The chain couples TRBV6-1 to TRBJ1-2, with D possibly being TRBD1 (6 bases). The V end lost 5 bases, the J end lost 2 bases, and 9 bases lay between the germline ends. Germline V gene data show CDR1 as MNHNS and CDR2 as SASEGT. The CDR3 has 13 amino acids.

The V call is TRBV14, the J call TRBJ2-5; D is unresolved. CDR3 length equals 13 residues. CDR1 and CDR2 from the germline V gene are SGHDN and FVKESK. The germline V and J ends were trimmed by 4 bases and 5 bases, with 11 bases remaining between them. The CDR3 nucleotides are TGTGCCAGCAGCCGCCGACTGCGGGAGACCCAGTACTTC. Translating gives CASSRRLRETQYF. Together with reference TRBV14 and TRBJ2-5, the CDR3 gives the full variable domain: EAGVTQFPSHSVIEKGQTVTLRCDPISGHDNLYWYRRVMGKEIKFLLHFVKESKQDESGMPNNRFLAERTGGTYSTLKVQPAELEDSGVYFCASSRRLRETQYFGPGTRLLVL.

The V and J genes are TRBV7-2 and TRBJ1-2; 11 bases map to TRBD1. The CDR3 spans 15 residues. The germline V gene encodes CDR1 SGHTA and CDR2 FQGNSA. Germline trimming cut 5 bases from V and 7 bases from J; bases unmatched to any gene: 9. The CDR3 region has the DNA TGTGCCAGCAGCGTAGTTGGACAGGGGGCGGCTGGCTACACCTTC. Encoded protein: CASSVVGQGAAGYTF.

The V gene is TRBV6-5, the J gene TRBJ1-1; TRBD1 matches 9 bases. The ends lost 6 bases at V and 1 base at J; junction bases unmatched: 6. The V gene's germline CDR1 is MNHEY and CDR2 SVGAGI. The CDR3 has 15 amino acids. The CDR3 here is CASSKGTGRNTEAFF. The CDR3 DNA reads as TGTGCCAGCAGCAAAGGGACAGGGCGGAACACTGAAGCTTTCTTT.

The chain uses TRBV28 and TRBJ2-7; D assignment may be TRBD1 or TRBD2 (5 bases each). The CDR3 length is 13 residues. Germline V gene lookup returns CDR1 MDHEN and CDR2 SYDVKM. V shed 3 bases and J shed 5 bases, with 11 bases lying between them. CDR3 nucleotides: TGTGCCAGCAGTTTCCGGGGACCGCACGAGCAGTACTTC. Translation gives CASSFRGPHEQYF.